This T cell receptor beta chain was sequenced for a study of shared clonotypes between healthy human individuals. Study results and caveats: In a handful of donors, about 5% of naive CD4 clonotypes appeared in common. Generation probability values for non-shared clonotypes were lower than those for clonotypes shared by all four donors.

As regards this clone: No antigen is known for it.

The data were produced by immunoSEQ multiplex PCR, yet TCRdb's version contains in-frame clones alone and is incomplete. The sample contains about 2,100,000 clones, more than 85% of which appear only once. J was trimmed by 2 bases and V by 2 bases; bases with no gene match: 3. CDR1 SGDLS and CDR2 YYNGEE come from the germline V gene. The CDR3 runs to 16 residues. Naive CD8 cells lacked CD45RO, underwent positive selection for CCR7 and left out terminally differentiated effector memory CD45RA+ cells. The sequence was collected from a man aged 18-30 years in good health. Some clones in this sample may be carry-over from other donors' samples. The chain employs TRBV9 and TRBJ2-7; 14 bases line up with TRBD2. Sequenced: naive CD8+ T cells from PBMCs. In nucleotides, the CDR3 is TGTGCCAGCAGCGTGAGACTAGCGGGAGGGCCCTACGAGCAGTACTTC. Translation gives CASSVRLAGGPYEQYF.